This paragraph reports one T cell receptor beta chain. The data originate from a study of blood T cell repertoires in COVID-19. V lost 0 bases and J lost 2, with 5 bases in between. Germline lookup yields CDR1 PRHDT and CDR2 FYEKMQ (reference sequence). The CDR3 has 13 residues. In the original analysis: The authors estimated nucleated cell counts from reference gene primer amplification. Sequencing was performed with immunoSEQ multiplex PCR; in TCRdb, only in-frame clones are kept and a portion is missing. That table gives V, J and clone size, and the DNA gave D and trimming. Counted here are about 230,000 clones, around 81% occurring once; the ten biggest clones make up 4.4%.

What was sequenced was peripheral blood. The receptor comes from a man aged 50-60 years with active or convalescent COVID-19. The rearrangement uses TRBV13 and TRBJ2-7; no clear D. In DNA form, the CDR3 reads TGTGCCAGCAGCTTAGGATCCACCTACGAGCAGTACTTC. It is translated as CASSLGSTYEQYF. The variable domain in full, completed from reference TRBV13 and TRBJ2-7, reads AAGVIQSPRHLIKEKRETATLKCYPIPRHDTVYWYQQGPGQDPQFLISFYEKMQSDKGSIPDRFSAQQFSDYHSELNMSSLELGDSALYFCASSLGSTYEQYFGPGTRLTVT.